This T cell receptor beta chain derives from a study of T-cell memory formation after mild COVID-19. Study as a whole: TCR clusters were mostly confined to one donor each.

Study-level results: Several responding clones turned up in pre-infection memory, indicating that cross-reactive memory may have taken part. Those CD4+ clones that contracted were mainly in CM and EM (CD8+ ones in EMRA).

V lost 5 bases and J lost 5, with 10 bases in between. CDR3 length: 12 amino acids. From germline, CDR1 is SGHVS and CDR2 FNYEAQ. Each CDR3 protein gets one entry after TCRdb re-called the 5' RACE reads with MiXCR. The sample holds approximately 100,000 distinct CDR3 sequences, 11% seen once. This clonotype was found many times. Its antigen is unknown. This sequence was found in a man in his late teens or twenties who had mild COVID-19 (a few samples of this study predate the infection). Cell type and time point are not known. The specimen sequenced was PBMCs or a T cell subset sorted from them (not recorded which). The rearrangement links TRBV7-6 to TRBJ2-7; a possible D gene is TRBD1 (5 bases). For the CDR3, the DNA is TGTGCCAGCAGCCGTACAGGAAACGAGCAGTACTTC. Its translation: CASSRTGNEQYF. The full variable domain, in which reference TRBV7-6 and TRBJ2-7 provide the parts outside the CDR3, is GAGVSQSPRYKVTKRGQDVALRCDPISGHVSLYWYRQALGQGPEFLTYFNYEAQQDKSGLPNDRFSAERPEGSISTLTIQRTEQRDSAMYRCASSRTGNEQYFGPGTRLTVT.